This note documents a single T cell receptor beta chain sequence. Antigen unknown. The naive gate required viable CD3+CD4+ or CD3+CD8+ cells with CCR7+CD45RA+CD45RO-CD95-CD27+CD28+ phenotype. The related graft donor's blood sample was taken on the day of bone marrow donation. Germline V lookup: CDR1 MNHNY, CDR2 SVGAGI (reference sequence). The CDR3 extends over 15 amino acids. The J segment lost 1 base and the V segment lost 6 bases, leaving 5 bases of the junction unmatched. The data were obtained in a study of T cells after posttransplantation cyclophosphamide. Findings and limits, study-wide: TRB clonality was highly associated with recipient CMV seropositivity and reactivation. TRB overlap between skin or GI tissue T cells and blood was limited.

Profiled with immunoSEQ multiplex PCR; TCRdb holds only in-frame clones, not every one. The sample records fewer than 25,000 clones, roughly 97% being singletons. The material sequenced was naive CD4+ T cells sorted from PBMCs. The chain has TRBV6-6 and TRBJ1-2; 10 positions match TRBD1. This receptor was identified in a middle-aged man in good health, CMV-negative, and a related stem cell transplant donor. Here the CDR3 DNA reads TGTGCCAGCAGACCGGGACAGGGGAATAACTATGGCTACACCTTC. Its translation: CASRPGQGNNYGYTF.